This entry lists 15 T cell receptor beta chains sequenced from one sample in a study of blood T cells in healthy people across ages. A second about 7 to 11 cycle PCR used barcoded and J-beta primers. TCRdb independently ran MiXCR on the 5' RACE reads; one entry per CDR3 protein. The sample consists of around 1,700,000 distinct CDR3 sequences, 25% to 30% of them appearing once. The sample consisted of blood. These receptors came from a woman in her 30s in good health.

Comments on this clonotype: One end of the junction does not line up with germline, which may come from a read error. J is TRBJ1-4 and V is TRBV28, with D perhaps matching TRBD1 (6 bases). Germline CDR1 and CDR2: MDHEN and SYDVKM. This CDR3 is built from 16 residues. For the CDR3, the DNA is TGTGCCAGCAGTTTACCCTCGTCACAGGGTTTGCGAAAACGGTTTTTT. Protein sequence: CASSLPSSQGLRKRFF.

The rearrangement links TRBV15 to TRBJ1-2; tentatively, D is TRBD1 (5 bases). The CDR3 extends over 15 amino acids. Trimming left V 0 bases short and J 3 bases short, with 11 bases between. Germline CDR1 and CDR2: LNHNV and YYDKDF (reference sequence). CDR3: CATSRDRRQYYGYTF. CDR3 DNA sequence: TGTGCCACCAGCAGAGATCGTAGACAGTACTATGGCTACACCTTC.

Regarding this clonotype: The germline gene is not matched at one end of the junction; a read error may be the cause. V is TRBV30 and J is TRBJ1-2; TRBD1 agrees at 7 bases. Germline V lookup: CDR1 GTSNPN, CDR2 SVGIG (reference sequence). The CDR3 runs 13 residues. CDR3 amino acids: CSWSATGNYGYTF. The CDR3 DNA reads as TGTTCCTGGAGCGCGACAGGGAACTATGGCTACACCTTC.

This clonotype came up a few times. The CDR3 loop reads CSARSPGQVTGELFF. The CDR3, as DNA: TGCAGTGCTAGATCCCCGGGACAGGTCACCGGGGAGCTGTTTTTT. This sequence joins TRBV20-1 and TRBJ2-2; TRBD1 aligns across 8 bases. With 2 bases clipped from V and 4 bases from J, the junction kept 6 bases outside the gene matches. The CDR3 has 15 amino acids. Per the germline V gene, CDR1 is DFQATT and CDR2 is SNEGSKA (reference sequence).

The CDR3, as DNA: TGTGCCAGCAGTTACTCCGGGACTAGCGGGCCCTACAATGAGCAGTTCTTC. It is translated as CASSYSGTSGPYNEQFF. V and J are TRBV6-2 or TRBV6-3 and TRBJ2-1; 12 bases line up with TRBD2. Germline assignment: CDR1 MNHEY and CDR2 SVGEGT. The CDR3 is 17 residues long. J lost 2 bases, V lost 0 bases, and 2 bases had no gene match.

This clonotype was observed a few times. A read error is possible here, since a much larger clone lies one base away. The chain employs TRBV20-1 and TRBJ2-1, with D perhaps matching TRBD1 (6 bases). V shed 6 bases and J shed 10 bases, with 16 bases lying between them. The germline CDR1 and CDR2 sequences are DFQATT and SNEGSKA (reference sequence). CDR3 size: 12 residues. CDR3: CSAKPDSYEQFF. Written as DNA, the CDR3 is TGCAGTGCAAAACCGGACAGCTACGAGCAGTTCTTC.

This clonotype was counted once. This chain connects TRBV11-2 to TRBJ1-2; no reliable D call. The CDR3 extends over 15 amino acids. CDR1 and CDR2 (germline): SGHAT, FQNNGV. V was shortened by 4 bases and J by 0 bases, with 12 bases between the two germline ends. The CDR3 nucleotides read TGTGCCAGCAGCTCGGTCGGCCGTTCTAACTATGGCTACACCTTC. Translated: CASSSVGRSNYGYTF.

The V gene is TRBV20-1, the J gene TRBJ2-3; D is uncertain. The CDR3 runs to 15 residues. CDR1 and CDR2 from the germline V gene are DFQATT and SNEGSKA (reference sequence). The V end was cut by 6 bases, the J end by 2 bases, with 18 bases between. The CDR3 region is CSAAPPDGYTDTQYF. Here the CDR3 DNA reads TGCAGTGCAGCACCCCCCGACGGCTACACAGATACGCAGTATTTT.

In this sample, this clonotype turned up a few times. This sequence joins TRBV18 and TRBJ1-4, with 7 bases fitting TRBD1. The CDR3 is 16 residues long. V shed 0 bases, J shed 7 bases, and the junction held 8 bases outside the gene matches. CDR1 is KGHSH and CDR2 is LQKENI in the germline V gene. CDR3 DNA sequence: TGTGCCAGCTCACCACCGGCGGGACAGACGACTGAAAAACTGTTTTTT. It codes for CASSPPAGQTTEKLFF.

The chain is built from TRBV12-3 or TRBV12-4 and TRBJ1-2; no clear D. Trimming stripped 3 bases from V and 4 bases from J, with 15 bases between. The length of the CDR3 is 15 residues. DNA for the CDR3: TGTGCCAGCAGTTTCCCCTCGGTCGGGAGCTATGGCTACACCTTC. This sequence encodes CASSFPSVGSYGYTF.

This sequence joins TRBV5-5 and TRBJ2-2; maybe TRBD2 (7 bases). Per germline, CDR1 SGHKS and CDR2 YYEKEE (reference sequence). With 2 bases removed from V and 4 bases from J, the gap between germline ends came to 15 bases. CDR3 length: 16 residues. The CDR3, as DNA: TGTGCCAGCAGCTTAGGTTTCGGGGGGCCCACCGGGGAGCTGTTTTTT. It codes for CASSLGFGGPTGELFF.

This clonotype was picked up a small number of times. The chain links TRBV27 to TRBJ2-1; TRBD1 matches at 7 bases. With V trimmed by 8 bases and J by 5 bases, 6 bases remained unmatched. CDR1 is MNHEY and CDR2 is SMNVEV in the germline V gene (reference sequence). This CDR3 spans 13 amino acids. The CDR3 loop reads CASGGQTNNEQFF. The CDR3 DNA reads as TGTGCCAGCGGGGGACAGACCAACAATGAGCAGTTCTTC.

This chain connects TRBV20-1 to TRBJ2-3, with 7 bases matching TRBD1. V shed 8 bases, J shed 5 bases, and the junction held 7 bases outside the gene matches. CDR3 size: 12 residues. Germline CDR1 is DFQATT and CDR2 is SNEGSKA (reference sequence). The CDR3 DNA sequence: TGCAGTTATCGACAGGGCAGAGATACGCAGTATTTT. Translation: CSYRQGRDTQYF.

In its sample, this clonotype was seen many times. The chain combines TRBV7-2 with TRBJ2-7; 10 positions agree with TRBD1. J lost 2 bases, V lost 5 bases, and 9 bases had no gene match. CDR1 is SGHTA and CDR2 is FQGNSA in the germline V gene. This CDR3 spans 16 amino acids. The CDR3: CASSIRPGQGTYEQYF. DNA of the CDR3: TGTGCCAGCAGCATTAGACCGGGACAGGGGACCTACGAGCAGTACTTC.

This clonotype has more than one count but fewer than ten. The V and J genes are TRBV2 and TRBJ1-4; no firm D call. Germline lookup yields CDR1 SNHLY and CDR2 FYNNEI. V lost 7 bases and J 4 bases, leaving 10 bases between the germline ends. This CDR3 has 13 amino acids. The DNA for the CDR3 is TGTGCCAGCACAACGGAATTTAATGAAAAACTGTTTTTT. This translates into CASTTEFNEKLFF.